This is a list of T cell receptor beta chains from one sample in a study of blood T cell repertoires in COVID-19. Sequencing was performed with immunoSEQ multiplex PCR; in TCRdb, only in-frame clones are kept and a portion is missing. The sample gives approximately 210,000 clones, around four fifths of which show up once; 10% to 13% is in the top ten. Sequencing was carried out using peripheral blood. The receptors come from a woman of 80 years or more with COVID-19, enrolled during active disease. CDR3s leave out the opening cysteine and the closing phenylalanine or tryptophan.

CDR3aa	v_gene	j_gene
ASSYSGAAGRNSNQPQH	TRBV6-2/TRBV6-3	TRBJ1-5
ASRSGTASNYGYT	TRBV6-5	TRBJ1-2
ASSLYSNYGYT	TRBV27	TRBJ1-2
ASSRMGHTQH	TRBV7-2	TRBJ1-5
ASSQDTGGQPQH	TRBV4-3	TRBJ1-5
ASSQGDRDGYT	TRBV11-1	TRBJ1-2
ASSTQDTMNTEAF	TRBV18	TRBJ1-1
ASDEGSRGYT	TRBV19	TRBJ1-2
ASSLERGHSKETQY	TRBV5-8	TRBJ2-5
ASSLGPRTDTQY	TRBV7-2	TRBJ2-3
ASSGRGTAMNTEAF	TRBV5-1	TRBJ1-1
ASSVTGNYGYT	TRBV5-1	TRBJ1-2
ASSGSGTGRSYEQY	TRBV6-1	TRBJ2-7
ASSLNRVGDSPLH	TRBV4-1	TRBJ1-6
ASNPGQGYEQY	TRBV6-5	TRBJ2-7
ASSPRGEAGTRTGELF	TRBV4-1	TRBJ2-2
ASSFYGDNEQF	TRBV7-2	TRBJ2-1
ASSLEGSTDTQY	TRBV5-8	TRBJ2-3
ASNPRGDPSHEKLF	TRBV28	TRBJ1-4
ASSPPSRGSAGNTIY	TRBV18	TRBJ1-3
AWSSDRSNSPLH	TRBV30	TRBJ1-6
ASSRDRVNQPQH	TRBV19	TRBJ1-5
ASSVVDRGLPYEQY	TRBV6-4	TRBJ2-7
ASRYPRGGSTDTQY	TRBV5-1	TRBJ2-3
ASSLAAGGPQETQY	TRBV5-4	TRBJ2-5
ASSLTGTDQETQY	TRBV7-3	TRBJ2-5
ASSLGGGGGYT	TRBV5-1	TRBJ1-2
ASKAGTDTQY	TRBV5-1	TRBJ2-3
ASSPTGVNTIY	TRBV28	TRBJ1-3
ASSLAGGPNSPLH	TRBV7-9	TRBJ1-6
ATSDLAREETQY	TRBV24-1	TRBJ2-5
ASSLDILAF	TRBV28	TRBJ1-1
ASSRAFTGELF	TRBV6-2/TRBV6-3	TRBJ2-2
ASSAGAGFGQPQH	TRBV9	TRBJ1-5
ASSEVGARSKNIQY	TRBV6-1	TRBJ2-4
AIAAGASNEKLF	TRBV10-3	TRBJ1-4
ASSTPGRGSYNEQF	TRBV4-1	TRBJ2-1
ASSLGGTGLEKLF	TRBV28	TRBJ1-4
ASSPPDRQAF	TRBV7-2	TRBJ1-1
ASSLVEGADTEAF	TRBV5-1	TRBJ1-1
ASIRSVQETQY	TRBV18	TRBJ2-5
ASRGLAVSTDTQY	TRBV6-5	TRBJ2-3
ASSTSSGRSYNEQF	TRBV19	TRBJ2-1
ASSLVETELF	TRBV7-9	TRBJ1-4
ASSSAGGQAQPQH	TRBV27	TRBJ1-5
ASSPGLADQETQY	TRBV3-1/TRBV3-2	TRBJ2-5
ASSLAGQLSSYNSPLH	TRBV7-2	TRBJ1-6
ASKTGTGGVGVN	TRBV5-1	TRBJ2-5